Below are 9 T cell receptor beta chains sequenced from a single sample in a study of OX40 agonist ivuxolimab in advanced cancers. Measured with immunoSEQ multiplex PCR; TCRdb has only the in-frame clones, and not every one. The sample includes about 58,000 clones, around 86% seen only once; the top ten take roughly 1.2%. The sample here was CD4+ or CD8+ T cells sorted from blood, taken in a trial of the OX40 agonist ivuxolimab. The receptors were gathered from an adult with an advanced solid tumor such as melanoma, head and neck, liver or kidney cancer.

Only a few counts were recorded for this clone. The chain carries TRBV7-3 and TRBJ1-5, with D maybe TRBD1 (5 bases). The V end was cut by 6 bases, the J end by 7 bases, with 16 bases between. Germline CDR1 and CDR2: SGHTA and FQGTGA. The CDR3 is 14 amino acids. In DNA, the CDR3 is TGTGCCAGCAGTCCAGGGCCAACGGAACAGCCCCAGCATTTT. Translating gives CASSPGPTEQPQHF.

The chain combines TRBV6-1 with TRBJ2-3; 9 positions agree with TRBD1. Germline loops: CDR1 MNHNS, CDR2 SASEGT. The CDR3 has 15 residues. The V and J ends lost 1 base and 4 bases, in that order; junction bases with no gene match: 3. In DNA form, the CDR3 reads TGTGCCAGCAGTGAAGACAGGGGGCAAGCAGATACGCAGTATTTT. Translated, it gives CASSEDRGQADTQYF.

This clone showed up just a few times. This chain uses TRBV19 with TRBJ1-5, with D perhaps TRBD1 (5 bases). Looked up from germline, CDR1 is LNHDA and CDR2 is SQIVND (reference sequence). The CDR3 covers 15 residues. V shed 3 bases and J shed 2 bases, with 11 bases lying between them. Here the CDR3 DNA reads TGTGCCAGTAGTATGGTCCGAGGGGGCAATCAGCCCCAGCATTTT. Amino acids: CASSMVRGGNQPQHF.

The CDR3 spells CAWSGAPSEKLFF. CDR3 DNA sequence: TGTGCCTGGAGTGGGGCCCCCAGTGAAAAACTGTTTTTT. The genes are TRBV30 and TRBJ1-4, with D unresolved. Between the trimmed V and J ends, which lost 1 base and 7 bases, there was a span of 10 bases. CDR3 length: 13 residues. Germline CDR1 and CDR2: GTSNPN and SVGIG (reference sequence).

The chain has TRBV11-3 and TRBJ1-1; D gene unclear. V was trimmed by 6 bases and J by 0 bases, leaving 8 bases between them. The CDR3 sequence is 13 residues long. CDR1 is SGHNT, CDR2 YENEEA, per germline. The CDR3 loop is CASSGSMNTEAFF. The CDR3 nucleotides are TGTGCCAGCAGTGGGAGTATGAACACTGAAGCTTTCTTT.

This clone was seen only a few times. The genes are TRBV20-1 and TRBJ1-1; 7 bases agree with TRBD1. The CDR3 is 11 residues long. Per germline, CDR1 DFQATT and CDR2 SNEGSKA (reference sequence). V dropped 5 bases and J dropped 8; count of bases not matched to a gene: 5. In DNA, the CDR3 is TGCAGTGCTGCCGCGGGACAGGAAGCTTTCTTT. Protein: CSAAAGQEAFF.

This sequence joins TRBV16 and TRBJ1-6; D gene uncertain. The CDR3 extends over 13 amino acids. Germline V gives CDR1 KGHSY, CDR2 FQNENV. V lost 4 bases to trimming and J lost 5 bases, with 6 bases between them. The DNA for the CDR3 is TGTGCCAGCAGCCGAGCGAATAATTCACCCCTCCACTTT. Translation: CASSRANNSPLHF.

The gene calls are TRBV5-6 and TRBJ2-1, with D uncertain. The CDR3 is 14 residues long. Trimming took 0 bases from V and 6 from J, leaving 10 bases between them. Germline V lookup: CDR1 SGHDT, CDR2 YYEEEE. CDR3: CASSLGRYLNEQFF. CDR3 DNA sequence: TGTGCCAGCAGCTTGGGACGGTACCTCAATGAGCAGTTCTTC.

This chain connects TRBV5-4 to TRBJ2-7; D is ambiguous. The germline gives CDR1 SGHNT, CDR2 YYREEE (reference sequence). V was shortened by 0 bases and J by 4 bases, with 5 bases between the two germline ends. This CDR3 spans 12 amino acids. CDR3 sequence (DNA): TGTGCCAGCAGCTTGGACAAATACGAGCAGTACTTC. Its protein is CASSLDKYEQYF.